This T cell receptor (beta chain) was identified during a study of T cell responses to AZD1222 COVID-19 vaccine. Study background: Investigators merged groups given second doses at roughly 4 or roughly 12 weeks.

The ends were cut back, 6 bases at V and 5 bases at J, with 11 bases in the middle. This CDR3 region has 13 residues. Germline CDR1 and CDR2: KGHSH and LQKENI. Produced via immunoSEQ multiplex PCR; TCRdb's table is partial and in-frame only. The table shows 150,000 to 200,000 clones, with about 91% occurring only once. Remarks on this clone: Its specificity is not known.

The study's findings and limits: There were vaccine-associated CD4 TCRs across spike, dominant at 160-218 and 743-854.

This sequence originates from an adult in good health. The material was peripheral blood, obtained on day 0 of AZD1222 vaccination. The J gene is TRBJ1-5, the V gene TRBV18; no definite D call. This chain's CDR3 is CASSIQEDQPQHF. The CDR3 DNA reads TGTGCCAGCTCGATTCAGGAGGATCAGCCCCAGCATTTT.